This is a list of T cell receptor beta chains from one sample in a study of response to subunit inactivated influenza vaccine. TCRdb re-derived calls from the RT-PCR reads in MiXCR, one entry per CDR3 protein. The table records 540,000 or so distinct CDR3 sequences, approximately 13% of them present only once. Source: PBMCs from blood, taken about 40 days after vaccination. These receptor sequences come from a man aged 45-65 years who received an inactivated influenza vaccine. The CDR3 runs from the conserved cysteine through the conserved F or W. Fields, in order: J gene, V gene, CDR3 protein.

TRBJ1-5 TRBV12-3/TRBV12-4 CASSLDGGRQPQHF
TRBJ2-3 TRBV10-3 CAARDTDTQYF
TRBJ2-2 TRBV12-3/TRBV12-4 CASSQGLGGELFF
TRBJ2-1 TRBV4-3 CASSQGLAGGYNEQFF
TRBJ1-1 TRBV20-1 CSAPGGWTNTEAFF
TRBJ1-5 TRBV6-1 CASSPEGVIRNQPQHF
TRBJ2-3 TRBV20-1 CSAFKQGRTDTQYF
TRBJ2-5 TRBV20-1 CSARDLGGSETQYF
TRBJ2-7 TRBV5-1 CASSSSPSYEQYF
TRBJ1-1 TRBV5-1 CASSATGSEAFF
TRBJ2-6 TRBV20-1 CSAGAGGPGANVLTF
TRBJ1-2 TRBV28 CASSQATGTAYGYTF
TRBJ2-1 TRBV20-1 CSARPGTVYNEQFF
TRBJ1-1 TRBV20-1 CSARGGALNTEAFF
TRBJ1-2 TRBV25-1 CASSKRGTGNYGYTF
TRBJ2-3 TRBV7-2 CATRCGEATDTQYF
TRBJ2-3 TRBV6-5 CASSYQGQVTDTQYF
TRBJ2-2 TRBV6-1 CASSKLAGDRTGELFF
TRBJ2-2 TRBV5-1 CASSLRGPNTGELFF
TRBJ2-5 TRBV5-4 CASSPSTRKQETQYF